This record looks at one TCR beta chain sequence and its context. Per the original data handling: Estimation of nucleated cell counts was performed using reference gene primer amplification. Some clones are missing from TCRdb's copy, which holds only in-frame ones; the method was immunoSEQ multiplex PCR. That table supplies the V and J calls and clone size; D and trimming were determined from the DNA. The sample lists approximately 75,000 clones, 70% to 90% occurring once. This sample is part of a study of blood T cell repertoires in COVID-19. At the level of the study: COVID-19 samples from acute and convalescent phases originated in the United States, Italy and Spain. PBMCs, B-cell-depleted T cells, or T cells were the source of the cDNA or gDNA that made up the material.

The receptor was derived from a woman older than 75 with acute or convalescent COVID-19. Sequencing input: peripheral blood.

The CDR3 protein is CASSPDTGGGYEQYF. CDR3 sequence (DNA): TGTGCCAGCAGCCCCGATACAGGGGGCGGCTACGAGCAGTACTTC. The chain carries TRBV6-5 and TRBJ2-7, with 9 positions matching TRBD1. This CDR3 spans 15 amino acids. CDR1 and CDR2 from the germline V gene are MNHEY and SVGAGI. With 6 bases clipped from V and 3 bases from J, the junction kept 9 bases outside the gene matches.